The 24 T cell receptor beta chains presented below share a single source sample, sequenced in a study of memory CD4+ T cells and cytomegalovirus serostatus. The sort gate was single viable CD3+CD4+CD8-CD45RO+ cells for memory CD4+ T cells. TCRdb keeps only in-frame clones here, not all; method: immunoSEQ multiplex PCR. The sample has tens of thousands of clones, approximately 86% seen once. The specimen was memory CD4+ T cells from blood. Every receptor here comes from an adult in good health and CMV-seronegative. Some clones in this sample may be carry-over from other donors' samples.

This chain connects TRBV27 to TRBJ2-7; D may match TRBD1 or TRBD2 (5 bases each). The CDR3 has 12 amino acids. The ends were cut back, 2 bases at V and 4 bases at J, with 6 bases in the middle. Germline V lookup: CDR1 MNHEY, CDR2 SMNVEV (reference sequence). CDR3 DNA: TGTGCCAGCAGTTTAGGGGGTTACGAGCAGTACTTC. It yields the protein CASSLGGYEQYF.

This clone came up once. V and J are TRBV5-4 and TRBJ2-3; 8 positions match TRBD1. Trimming at V came to 0 bases and at J to 4 bases, leaving 7 bases not matched to a gene. CDR3 length: 16 amino acids. Germline lookup yields CDR1 SGHNT and CDR2 YYREEE (reference sequence). The DNA for the CDR3 is TGTGCCAGCAGCTTGGATCCAGGGGGCGCCTCAGATACGCAGTATTTT. It yields the protein CASSLDPGGASDTQYF.

The chain recombines TRBV7-2 with TRBJ1-4; D possibly corresponds to TRBD1 (5 bases). There are 14 residues in the CDR3. Trimming cost V 5 bases and J 10 bases, with 17 bases left between them. Germline values: CDR1 SGHTA, CDR2 FQGNSA. The CDR3 region is CASSPPTGRGKLFF. As DNA, the CDR3 is TGTGCCAGCAGCCCCCCCACCGGGAGGGGAAAACTGTTTTTT.

This chain uses TRBV29-1 with TRBJ1-4; D is ambiguous. Germline CDR1 is SQVTM and CDR2 is ANQGSEA. CDR3 length: 10 amino acids. Deletions cut 7 bases from V and 8 bases from J, with 8 bases between. The CDR3 sequence: CSAFEEKLFF. The CDR3 bases are TGCAGCGCCTTTGAAGAAAAACTGTTTTTT. Looking up the rest from reference TRBV29-1 and TRBJ1-4 gives the full variable domain: SAVISQKPSRDICQRGTSLTIQCQVDSQVTMMFWYRQQPGQSLTLIATANQGSEATYESGFVIDKFPISRPNLTFSTLTVSNMSPEDSSIYLCSAFEEKLFFGSGTQLSVL.

The chain carries TRBV28 and TRBJ2-7; maybe TRBD2 (5 bases). V gave up 7 bases and J gave up 0 bases, with 19 bases separating them. CDR3 length: 16 amino acids. The germline V gene encodes CDR1 MDHEN and CDR2 SYDVKM. The CDR3 DNA sequence: TGTGCCAGCAACCCCGGTGGTACTAGGAGCTCCTACGAGCAGTACTTC. Its translation: CASNPGGTRSSYEQYF.

This clone was recorded a few times. The V call is TRBV9, the J call TRBJ1-3; perhaps TRBD1 as D (6 bases). The V gene's germline CDR1 is SGDLS and CDR2 YYNGEE. The CDR3 has 16 residues. Deletions cut 2 bases from V and 6 bases from J, with 18 bases between. The CDR3 nucleotides read TGTGCCAGCAGCGTTGGCCCAGGGGATGGAGAAAACACCATATATTTT. This codes for CASSVGPGDGENTIYF. The whole variable domain, filled in from reference TRBV9 and TRBJ1-3, reads DSGVTQTPKHLITATGQRVTLRCSPRSGDLSVYWYQQSLDQGLQFLIQYYNGEERAKGNILERFSAQQFPDLHSELNLSSLELGDSALYFCASSVGPGDGENTIYFGEGSWLTVV.

The chain carries TRBV29-1 and TRBJ2-6, with D possibly being TRBD1 (6 bases). This CDR3 region has 15 residues. The germline gives CDR1 SQVTM, CDR2 ANQGSEA. Deletions cut 6 bases from V and 0 bases from J, with 12 bases between. In DNA, the CDR3 is TGCAGCGTGGCAGGGGCCCGCTCTGGGGCCAACGTCCTGACTTTC. This codes for CSVAGARSGANVLTF. The variable domain in full, with the rest retrieved from reference TRBV29-1 and TRBJ2-6, is SAVISQKPSRDICQRGTSLTIQCQVDSQVTMMFWYRQQPGQSLTLIATANQGSEATYESGFVIDKFPISRPNLTFSTLTVSNMSPEDSSIYLCSVAGARSGANVLTFGAGSRLTVL.

The CDR3 here is CASSIGLLSGITGELFF. The CDR3 region has the DNA TGTGCCAGTAGTATAGGACTCCTTAGCGGGATAACCGGGGAGCTGTTTTTT. The chain recombines TRBV19 with TRBJ2-2; 8 bases are shared with TRBD2. Germline-derived CDR1 and CDR2 are LNHDA and SQIVND (reference sequence). Losses at the gene ends were 1 base for V and 5 bases for J; bases not matched to a gene: 9. This CDR3 is built from 17 residues.

The chain employs TRBV29-1 and TRBJ1-4, with TRBD1 matching over 8 bases. V lost 6 bases, J lost 5 bases, and 14 bases stayed unmatched. CDR1 and CDR2 (germline): SQVTM, ANQGSEA. This CDR3 contains 16 residues. Written as DNA, the CDR3 is TGCAGCGTGACAACCGGGACAGGAGGCCTAAATGAAAAACTGTTTTTT. Amino acid sequence: CSVTTGTGGLNEKLFF.

The V call is TRBV10-2, the J call TRBJ2-3, with 10 positions matching TRBD2. V gave up 5 bases and J gave up 4 bases; unmatched junction bases: 6. This CDR3 spans 15 amino acids. Germline CDR1 and CDR2: WSHSY and SAAADI. CDR3 nucleotides: TGCGCCAGCAGTTCAGCGGGAGGGAGATCAGATACGCAGTATTTT. It translates to CASSSAGGRSDTQYF.

This clone appeared a single time. The chain has TRBV5-1 and TRBJ2-7; 7 positions agree with TRBD1. V was pared by 5 bases and J by 0 bases, with 5 bases of the junction left unmatched. There are 14 residues in the CDR3. CDR1 SGHRS and CDR2 YFSETQ come from the germline V gene. This CDR3 reads CASRSTGSSYEQYF. Written as DNA, the CDR3 is TGCGCCAGCAGATCGACAGGGAGCTCCTACGAGCAGTACTTC.

This clone has just one count. V usage is TRBV19 and J usage is TRBJ1-4, with a weak D call TRBD1 (5 bases). Trimming shortened V by 5 bases and J by 4 bases, and 20 bases separated the two germline ends. The germline CDR1 and CDR2 sequences are LNHDA and SQIVND (reference sequence). The CDR3 has 17 amino acids. The CDR3 region is CASSPPGTLGRNEKLFF. DNA for the CDR3: TGTGCCAGTAGTCCCCCCGGGACCCTGGGACGTAATGAAAAACTGTTTTTT.

The chain carries TRBV11-2 and TRBJ2-1, with D hard to call. CDR1 is SGHAT, CDR2 FQNNGV, per germline. CDR3 size: 15 residues. V lost 2 bases and J 0 bases, leaving 8 bases between the germline ends. CDR3 coding DNA: TGTGCCAGCAGCTTAAGGCTAGGCTCCTACAATGAGCAGTTCTTC. Amino acid sequence: CASSLRLGSYNEQFF.

This clone was counted between two and nine times. This chain connects TRBV5-4 to TRBJ1-6, with D possibly matching TRBD1 (6 bases). The length of the CDR3 is 14 residues. Trimming took off 3 bases at V and 5 bases at J, with 9 bases between the two ends. The germline CDR1 and CDR2 sequences are SGHNT and YYREEE (reference sequence). In DNA form, the CDR3 reads TGTGCCAGCAGCTCCAGACAGGATAATTCACCCCTCCACTTT. Protein sequence: CASSSRQDNSPLHF.

The chain employs TRBV7-2 and TRBJ1-6, with TRBD1 matching over 12 bases. Germline trimming cut 0 bases from V and 6 bases from J; bases unmatched to any gene: 3. This CDR3 has 17 residues. The V gene's germline CDR1 is SGHTA and CDR2 FQGNSA. The CDR3 sequence is CASSLAGQGALNSPLHF. The CDR3 DNA reads TGTGCCAGCAGCTTAGCGGGACAGGGGGCGCTTAATTCACCCCTCCACTTT.

The gene calls are TRBV2 and TRBJ2-7, with unresolved D. From germline, CDR1 is SNHLY and CDR2 FYNNEI. V shed 3 bases and J shed 0 bases, with 6 bases lying between them. The CDR3 consists of 13 residues. CDR3 residues: CASSDHRSYEQYF. The CDR3 nucleotides are TGTGCCAGCAGTGACCACCGCTCCTACGAGCAGTACTTC.

The rearrangement links TRBV28 to TRBJ2-7, with D possibly being TRBD1 or TRBD2 (5 bases each). Trimming cost V 7 bases and J 5 bases, with 21 bases left between them. This CDR3 contains 15 residues. Germline-derived CDR1 and CDR2 are MDHEN and SYDVKM. The CDR3 bases are TGTGCCAGCATAGATCAGACCGGGGCGGCCCACGAGCAGTACTTC. This sequence encodes CASIDQTGAAHEQYF.

This chain links TRBV28 with TRBJ2-3; D tentatively reads TRBD1 or TRBD2 (7 bases each). This CDR3 contains 16 residues. V lost 1 base, J lost 3 bases, and 14 bases lay in between. From germline, CDR1 is MDHEN and CDR2 SYDVKM. The CDR3 here is CASSLSTGRATDTQYF. The CDR3 DNA follows: TGTGCCAGCAGTTTATCGACAGGGAGGGCAACAGATACGCAGTATTTT. The full variable domain, completed using reference TRBV28 and TRBJ2-3, is DVKVTQSSRYLVKRTGEKVFLECVQDMDHENMFWYRQDPGLGLRLIYFSYDVKMKEKGDIPEGYSVSREKKERFSLILESASTNQTSMYLCASSLSTGRATDTQYFGPGTRLTVL.

The rearrangement uses TRBV10-3 and TRBJ2-2, with TRBD2 matching over 9 bases. V lost 3 bases to trimming and J lost 7 bases; unmatched junction nucleotides: 9. Per the germline V gene, CDR1 is ENHRY and CDR2 is SYGVKD. CDR3 size: 16 residues. Here the CDR3 reads CAISEGSGRRNGELFF. The CDR3, as DNA: TGTGCCATCAGTGAAGGGAGCGGGAGGAGGAACGGGGAGCTGTTTTTT.

The J gene is TRBJ2-7, the V gene TRBV18, with D possibly called TRBD1 or TRBD2 (5 bases each). Trimming shortened V by 7 bases and J by 4 bases, and 17 bases separated the two germline ends. CDR1 is KGHSH, CDR2 LQKENI, per germline. This CDR3 spans 14 amino acids. The CDR3, as DNA: TGTGCCAGCTGGGCCGGGATTCCAGGGTACGAGCAGTACTTC. This translates into CASWAGIPGYEQYF.

The chain combines TRBV29-1 with TRBJ2-7, with D possibly TRBD2 on 7 matching bases. With 4 bases removed from V and 5 bases from J, the gap between germline ends came to 18 bases. This CDR3 has 14 amino acids. Germline lookup yields CDR1 SQVTM and CDR2 ANQGSEA. In DNA form, the CDR3 reads TGCAGCGTTGTCCGCGGGGGCCCCGGGGACGAGCAGTACTTC. Amino acid sequence: CSVVRGGPGDEQYF.

V usage is TRBV4-1 and J usage is TRBJ2-7; D remains unclear. This CDR3 spans 18 amino acids. The V gene's germline CDR1 is MGHRA and CDR2 YSYEKL. V dropped 1 base and J dropped 0 bases, with 19 bases sitting between them. In nucleotides, the CDR3 is TGCGCCAGCAGCCAAGTCGACTTCCTACCGGGTAGCTCCTACGAGCAGTACTTC. As protein: CASSQVDFLPGSSYEQYF.

The count of this clone is one. V and J are TRBV6-6 and TRBJ1-2; 9 bases are a match to TRBD1. From germline, CDR1 is MNHNY and CDR2 SVGAGI (reference sequence). This CDR3 comprises 14 residues. Trimming cost V 7 bases and J 11 bases; bases outside gene matches: 14. As DNA, the CDR3 is TGTGCCAGCACCCCTATCGGGGACAGGGAAGGGTACACCTTC. Translation: CASTPIGDREGYTF.

The chain recombines TRBV7-9 with TRBJ1-2; the D is unclear. This CDR3 has 13 residues. Germline-derived CDR1 and CDR2 are SEHNR and FQNEAQ (reference sequence). The ends were cut back, 4 bases at V and 12 bases at J, with 18 bases in the middle. In nucleotides, the CDR3 is TGTGCCAGCAGCTCGCCCGGGAGGGCGTCTCACACCTTC. This encodes CASSSPGRASHTF.